The T cell receptor (beta chain) under discussion was sequenced for a study of T cells in Graves' hyperthyroidism and ophthalmopathy. V gave up 7 bases and J gave up 0 bases, with 22 bases separating them. CDR1 and CDR2 (germline): MNHEY, SVGEGT. This CDR3 is 17 amino acids long. The CDR3 regions of TCR beta were amplified from RNA transcripts. Researchers ran a first-round RT-PCR on the TCR CDR3 using the HTBI primer set. TCRdb fed the multiplex PCR reads into MiXCR, producing one record per CDR3 protein. The table records fewer than 550,000 distinct CDR3 sequences, roughly a quarter of them present only once. As to this clonotype: Its cognate antigen is unknown.

General study results and limits: Ophthalmopathy cases were set apart from stable hyperthyroidism by a 13 V-J model. Appearing also in blood were most of the thyroid clonotypes expanded above 0.001. The model's output predicted ophthalmopathy at a median of roughly 6.9 months prior to onset.

The rearrangement joins TRBV6-2 or TRBV6-3 to TRBJ2-7; perhaps D is TRBD1 or TRBD2 (5 bases each). The sequencing input was blood. The TCR sequence derives from a woman in her 30s with Graves' ophthalmopathy. CDR3 amino acids: CASTRGDPDPSSYEQYF. The CDR3 DNA is TGTGCCAGCACCCGAGGGGATCCAGACCCAAGCTCCTACGAGCAGTACTTC.